The 3 T cell receptor beta chains given below trace back to one sample, sequenced in a study of response to subunit inactivated influenza vaccine. One entry per CDR3 protein results from TCRdb running MiXCR on the RT-PCR reads. The top ten hold 10% of the sample, which has 700,000 to 900,000 distinct CDR3 sequences, approximately 22% seen once. The starting material was PBMCs from blood, obtained more than 4 days after vaccination. The receptors derive from a man in his fifties who received an inactivated influenza vaccine.

This clonotype showed up just a few times. The chain uses TRBV5-5 and TRBJ1-5; 9 bases are a match to TRBD1. After removal of 4 bases from V and 4 bases from J, the junction contained 6 bases not matched to a gene. CDR3 length: 15 residues. From germline, CDR1 is SGHKS and CDR2 YYEKEE (reference sequence). The chain's CDR3 is CASSGQGSPNQPQHF. DNA for the CDR3: TGTGCCAGCAGCGGACAGGGGTCCCCTAATCAGCCCCAGCATTTT.

This clonotype turned up a few times. The chain links TRBV20-1 to TRBJ2-3; D ambiguous. Germline V gives CDR1 DFQATT, CDR2 SNEGSKA (reference sequence). The CDR3 is 12 residues long. V dropped 2 bases and J dropped 6 bases, with 9 bases sitting between them. The CDR3 nucleotides read TGCAGTGCTAGATTAAGGGCGGATACGCAGTATTTT. Translating it yields CSARLRADTQYF.

The chain couples TRBV5-1 to TRBJ2-1; possible D gene TRBD2, 6 bases. The V end was cut by 4 bases, the J end by 6 bases, with 23 bases between. The CDR3 extends over 17 amino acids. Germline CDR1 SGHRS, CDR2 YFSETQ. CDR3 loop: CASSVPTRVNPGNEQFF. CDR3 DNA: TGCGCCAGCAGCGTCCCGACTAGGGTCAATCCCGGCAATGAGCAGTTCTTC.